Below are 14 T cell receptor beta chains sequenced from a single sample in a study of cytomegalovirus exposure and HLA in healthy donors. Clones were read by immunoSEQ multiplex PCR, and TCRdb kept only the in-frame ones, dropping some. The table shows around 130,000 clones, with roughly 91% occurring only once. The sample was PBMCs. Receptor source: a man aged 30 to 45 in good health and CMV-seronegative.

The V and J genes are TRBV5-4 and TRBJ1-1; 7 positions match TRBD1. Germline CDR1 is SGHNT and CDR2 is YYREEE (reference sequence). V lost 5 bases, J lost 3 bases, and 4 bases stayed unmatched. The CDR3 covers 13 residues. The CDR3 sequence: CASREGAHTEAFF. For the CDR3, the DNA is TGTGCCAGCAGGGAGGGGGCGCACACTGAAGCTTTCTTT.

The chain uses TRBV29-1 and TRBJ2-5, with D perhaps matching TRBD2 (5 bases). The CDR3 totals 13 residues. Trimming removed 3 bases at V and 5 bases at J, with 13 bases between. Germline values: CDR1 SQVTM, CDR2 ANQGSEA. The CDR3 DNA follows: TGCAGCGTTGAGAGGGTAGTCGGGGAGACCCAGTACTTC. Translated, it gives CSVERVVGETQYF.

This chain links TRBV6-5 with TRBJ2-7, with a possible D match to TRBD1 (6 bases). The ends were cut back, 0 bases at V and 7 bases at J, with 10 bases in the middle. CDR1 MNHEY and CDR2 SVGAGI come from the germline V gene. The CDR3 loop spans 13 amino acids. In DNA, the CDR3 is TGTGCCAGCAGTTACTCGTTAGACAGGGAGCAGTACTTC. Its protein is CASSYSLDREQYF.

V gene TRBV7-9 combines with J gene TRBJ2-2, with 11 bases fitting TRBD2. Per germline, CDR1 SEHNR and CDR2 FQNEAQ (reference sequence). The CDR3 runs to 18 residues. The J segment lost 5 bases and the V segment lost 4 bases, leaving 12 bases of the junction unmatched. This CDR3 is CASSSGPARLAGTGELFF. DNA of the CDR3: TGTGCCAGCAGCTCCGGGCCAGCTCGACTAGCGGGAACCGGGGAGCTGTTTTTT.

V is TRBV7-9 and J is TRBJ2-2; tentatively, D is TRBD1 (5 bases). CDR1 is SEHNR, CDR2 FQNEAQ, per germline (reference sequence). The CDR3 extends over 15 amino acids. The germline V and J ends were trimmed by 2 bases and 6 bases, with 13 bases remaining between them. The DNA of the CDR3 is TGTGCCAGCAGCTTAAGGGGCCAGGACCCCGGGGAGCTGTTTTTT. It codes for CASSLRGQDPGELFF.

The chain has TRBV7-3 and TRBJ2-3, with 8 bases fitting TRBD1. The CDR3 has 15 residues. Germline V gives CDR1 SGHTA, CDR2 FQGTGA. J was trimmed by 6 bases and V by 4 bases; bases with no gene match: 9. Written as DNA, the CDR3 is TGTGCCAGCAGCTCAGGGGGCGGGGCCAAGGATACGCAGTATTTT. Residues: CASSSGGGAKDTQYF. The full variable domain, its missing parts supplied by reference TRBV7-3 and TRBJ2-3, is GAGVSQTPSNKVTEKGKYVELRCDPISGHTALYWYRQSLGQGPEFLIYFQGTGAADDSGLPNDRFFAVRPEGSVSTLKIQRTERGDSAVYLCASSSGGGAKDTQYFGPGTRLTVL.

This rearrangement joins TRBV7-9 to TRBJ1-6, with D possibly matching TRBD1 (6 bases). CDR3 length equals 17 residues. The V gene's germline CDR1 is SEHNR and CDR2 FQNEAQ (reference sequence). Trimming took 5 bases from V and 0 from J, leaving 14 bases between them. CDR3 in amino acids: CASSTGQSSSYNSPLHF. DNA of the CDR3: TGTGCCAGCAGCACTGGACAGTCGAGCTCCTATAATTCACCCCTCCACTTT.

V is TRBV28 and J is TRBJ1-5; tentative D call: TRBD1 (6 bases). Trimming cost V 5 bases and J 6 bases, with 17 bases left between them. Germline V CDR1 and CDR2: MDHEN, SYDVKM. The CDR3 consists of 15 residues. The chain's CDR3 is CASSSPGEYTQPQHF. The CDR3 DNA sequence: TGTGCCAGCAGTAGTCCAGGGGAGTACACTCAGCCCCAGCATTTT.

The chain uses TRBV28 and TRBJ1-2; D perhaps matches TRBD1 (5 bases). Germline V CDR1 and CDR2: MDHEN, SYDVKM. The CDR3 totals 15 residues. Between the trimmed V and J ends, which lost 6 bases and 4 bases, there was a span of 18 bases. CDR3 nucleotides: TGTGCCAGCAGACCCGGACACGCTGCCATCTATGGCTACACCTTC. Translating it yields CASRPGHAAIYGYTF.

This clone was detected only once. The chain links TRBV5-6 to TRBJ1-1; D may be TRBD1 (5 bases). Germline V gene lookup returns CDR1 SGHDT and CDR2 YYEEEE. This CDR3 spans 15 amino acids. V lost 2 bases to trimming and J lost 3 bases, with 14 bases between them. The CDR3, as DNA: TGTGCCAGCAGCTTTAGACAGTGGATCTACACTGAAGCTTTCTTT. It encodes CASSFRQWIYTEAFF.

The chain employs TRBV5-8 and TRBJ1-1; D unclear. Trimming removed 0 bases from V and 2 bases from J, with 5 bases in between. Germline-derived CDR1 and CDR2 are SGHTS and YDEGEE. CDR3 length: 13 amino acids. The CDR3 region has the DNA TGTGCCAGCAGCTTGGAACAAAACACTGAAGCTTTCTTT. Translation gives CASSLEQNTEAFF.

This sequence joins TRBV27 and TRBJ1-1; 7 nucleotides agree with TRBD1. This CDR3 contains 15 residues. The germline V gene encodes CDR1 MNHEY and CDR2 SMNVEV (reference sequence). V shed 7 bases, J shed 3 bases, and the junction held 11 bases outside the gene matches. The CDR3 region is CASNRVYRGDTEAFF. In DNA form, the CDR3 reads TGTGCCAGCAATAGAGTTTACAGGGGTGACACTGAAGCTTTCTTT.

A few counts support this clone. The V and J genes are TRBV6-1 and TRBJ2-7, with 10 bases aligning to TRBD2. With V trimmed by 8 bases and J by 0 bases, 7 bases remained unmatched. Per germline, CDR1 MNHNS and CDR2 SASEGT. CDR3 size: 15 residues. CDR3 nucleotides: TGTGCCAGCGATGAGAGCGGGGGGGCCTCCTACGAGCAGTACTTC. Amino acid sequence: CASDESGGASYEQYF.

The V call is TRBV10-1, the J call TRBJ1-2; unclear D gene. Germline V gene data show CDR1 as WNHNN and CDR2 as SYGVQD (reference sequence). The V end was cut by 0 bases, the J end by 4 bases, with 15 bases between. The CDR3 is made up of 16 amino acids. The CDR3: CASSESADFTPYGYTF. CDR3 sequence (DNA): TGCGCCAGCAGTGAGTCTGCGGACTTTACCCCCTATGGCTACACCTTC.